The entry below gives a single T cell receptor beta chain sequence along with its context. Its antigen is currently unknown. These data come from a study of cytomegalovirus exposure and HLA in healthy donors. Study-wide results and limits: A list of approximately 160 TCR beta chains associated with cytomegalovirus was given. Reports indicated that the classifier achieved high specificity and sensitivity in diagnosing cytomegalovirus status.

V shed 5 bases and J shed 6 bases, with 10 bases lying between them. The CDR3 extends over 12 amino acids. Germline CDR1 is SGHTA and CDR2 is FQGNSA. The table came from immunoSEQ multiplex PCR; TCRdb's copy has only in-frame clones and leaves some out. The sample has 75,000 to 90,000 clones, roughly 94% seen once. The clonotype comes from a woman under 30 in good health and CMV-seronegative. J is TRBJ1-1 and V is TRBV7-2, with D uncertain. The specimen sequenced was PBMCs. The CDR3 region is CASSPRWPEAFF. CDR3 sequence (DNA): TGTGCCAGCAGCCCTCGCTGGCCTGAAGCTTTCTTT.